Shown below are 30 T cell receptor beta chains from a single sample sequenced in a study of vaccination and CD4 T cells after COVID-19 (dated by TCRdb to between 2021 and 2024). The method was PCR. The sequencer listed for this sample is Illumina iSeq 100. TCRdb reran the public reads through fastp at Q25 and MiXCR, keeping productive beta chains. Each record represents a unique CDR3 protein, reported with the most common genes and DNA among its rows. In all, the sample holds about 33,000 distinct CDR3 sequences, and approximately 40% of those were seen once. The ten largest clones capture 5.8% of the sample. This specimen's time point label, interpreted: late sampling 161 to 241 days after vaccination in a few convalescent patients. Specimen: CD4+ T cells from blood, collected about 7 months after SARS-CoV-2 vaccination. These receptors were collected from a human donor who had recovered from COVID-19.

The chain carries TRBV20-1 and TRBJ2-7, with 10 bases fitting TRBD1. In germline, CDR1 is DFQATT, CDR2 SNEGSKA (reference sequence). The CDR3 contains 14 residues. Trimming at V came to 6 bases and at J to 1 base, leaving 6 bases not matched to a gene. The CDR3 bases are TGCAGTGCAGACCGACAGGGGGCATCCTACGAGCAGTACTTC. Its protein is CSADRQGASYEQYF.

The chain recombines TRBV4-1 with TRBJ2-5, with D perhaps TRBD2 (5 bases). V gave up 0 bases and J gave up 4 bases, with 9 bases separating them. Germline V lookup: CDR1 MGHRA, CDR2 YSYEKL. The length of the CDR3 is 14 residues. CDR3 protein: CASSQEVGVETQYF. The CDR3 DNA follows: TGCGCCAGCAGCCAAGAAGTGGGAGTAGAGACCCAGTACTTC.

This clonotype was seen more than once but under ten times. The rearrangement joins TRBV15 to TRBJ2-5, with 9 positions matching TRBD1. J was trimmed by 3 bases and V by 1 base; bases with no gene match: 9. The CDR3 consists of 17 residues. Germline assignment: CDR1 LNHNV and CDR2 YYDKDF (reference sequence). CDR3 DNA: TGTGCCACCAGCAGAGGTCGTACAGGGGGCCCCGAAGAGACCCAGTACTTC. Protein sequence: CATSRGRTGGPEETQYF. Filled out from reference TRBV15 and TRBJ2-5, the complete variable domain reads DAMVIQNPRYQVTQFGKPVTLSCSQTLNHNVMYWYQQKSSQAPKLLFHYYDKDFNNEADTPDNFQSRRPNTSFCFLDIRSPGLGDTAMYLCATSRGRTGGPEETQYFGPGTRLLVL.

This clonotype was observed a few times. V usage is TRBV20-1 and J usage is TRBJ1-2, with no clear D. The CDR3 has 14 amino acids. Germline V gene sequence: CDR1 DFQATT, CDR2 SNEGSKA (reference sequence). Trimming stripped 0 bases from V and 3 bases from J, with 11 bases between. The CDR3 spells CSARDLGRDYGYTF. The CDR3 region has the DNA TGCAGTGCTAGAGATCTAGGGAGGGACTATGGCTACACCTTC.

The CDR3 bases are TGTGCCAGCAGTTCCGGATCGCCGGGGGTCGGGCGCAATCAGCCCCAGCATTTT. This gives the protein CASSSGSPGVGRNQPQHF. The chain employs TRBV12-3 or TRBV12-4 and TRBJ1-5, with a weak D call TRBD1 (5 bases). There are 18 residues in the CDR3. The V end lost 4 bases, the J end lost 2 bases, and 21 bases lay between the germline ends.

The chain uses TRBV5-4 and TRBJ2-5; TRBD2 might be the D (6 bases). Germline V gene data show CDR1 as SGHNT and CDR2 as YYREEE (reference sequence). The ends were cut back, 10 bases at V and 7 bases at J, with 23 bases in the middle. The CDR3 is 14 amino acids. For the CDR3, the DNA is TGTGCCGGGTCGGGAGAGGCCGCAGGTGGGACCCAGTACTTC. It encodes CAGSGEAAGGTQYF.

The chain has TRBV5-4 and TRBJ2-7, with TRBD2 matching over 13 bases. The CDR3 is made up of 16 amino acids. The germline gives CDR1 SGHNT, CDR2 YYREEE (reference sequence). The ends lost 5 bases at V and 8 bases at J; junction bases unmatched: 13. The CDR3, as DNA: TGTGCCAGCAGAACCGGGACTAGCGGGAACCACGAAAAGCAGTACTTC. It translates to CASRTGTSGNHEKQYF.

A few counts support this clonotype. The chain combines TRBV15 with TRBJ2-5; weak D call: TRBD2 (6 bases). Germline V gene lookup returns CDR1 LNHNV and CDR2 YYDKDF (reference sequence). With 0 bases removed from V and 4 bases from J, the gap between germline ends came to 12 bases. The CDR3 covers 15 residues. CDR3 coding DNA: TGTGCCACCAGCAGAGATCGGATTAGCGGAGAGACCCAGTACTTC. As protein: CATSRDRISGETQYF.

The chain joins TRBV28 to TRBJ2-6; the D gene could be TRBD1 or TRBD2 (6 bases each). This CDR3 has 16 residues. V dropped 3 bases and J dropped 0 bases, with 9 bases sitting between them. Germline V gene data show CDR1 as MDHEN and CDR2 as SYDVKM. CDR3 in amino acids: CASSFGGLSGANVLTF. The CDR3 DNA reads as TGTGCCAGCAGTTTTGGGGGGCTCTCTGGGGCCAACGTCCTGACTTTC. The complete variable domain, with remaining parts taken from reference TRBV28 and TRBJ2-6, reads DVKVTQSSRYLVKRTGEKVFLECVQDMDHENMFWYRQDPGLGLRLIYFSYDVKMKEKGDIPEGYSVSREKKERFSLILESASTNQTSMYLCASSFGGLSGANVLTFGAGSRLTVL.

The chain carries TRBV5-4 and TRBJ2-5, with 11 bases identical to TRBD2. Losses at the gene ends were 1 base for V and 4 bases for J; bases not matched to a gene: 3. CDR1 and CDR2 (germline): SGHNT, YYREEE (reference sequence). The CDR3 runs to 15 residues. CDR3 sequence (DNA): TGTGCCAGCAGCTTGTCACTAGCGGGAGTAGAGACCCAGTACTTC. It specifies CASSLSLAGVETQYF. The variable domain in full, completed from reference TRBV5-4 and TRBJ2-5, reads ETGVTQSPTHLIKTRGQQVTLRCSSQSGHNTVSWYQQALGQGPQFIFQYYREEENGRGNFPPRFSGLQFPNYSSELNVNALELDDSALYLCASSLSLAGVETQYFGPGTRLLVL.

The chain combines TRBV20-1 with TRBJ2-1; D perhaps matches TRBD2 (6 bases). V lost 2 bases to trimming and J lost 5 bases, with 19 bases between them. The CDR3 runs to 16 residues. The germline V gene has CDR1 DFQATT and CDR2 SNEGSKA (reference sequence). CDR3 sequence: CSARPRDFKDHNEQFF. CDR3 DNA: TGCAGTGCTAGACCCCGGGACTTCAAAGACCACAATGAGCAGTTCTTC.

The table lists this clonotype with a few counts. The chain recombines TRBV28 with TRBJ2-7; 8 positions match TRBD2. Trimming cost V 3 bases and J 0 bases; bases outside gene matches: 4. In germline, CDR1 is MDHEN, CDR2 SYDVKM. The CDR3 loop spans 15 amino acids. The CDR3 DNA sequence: TGTGCCAGCAGTTTCCAGACTAGCGACTCCTACGAGCAGTACTTC. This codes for CASSFQTSDSYEQYF.

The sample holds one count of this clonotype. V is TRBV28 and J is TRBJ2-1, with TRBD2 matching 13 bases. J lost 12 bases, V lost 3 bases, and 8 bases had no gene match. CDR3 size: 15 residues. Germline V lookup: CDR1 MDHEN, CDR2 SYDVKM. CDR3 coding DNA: TGTGCCAGCAGTTTCCCCTGGACTAGCGGGAGCCGGCAGTTCTTC. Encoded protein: CASSFPWTSGSRQFF.

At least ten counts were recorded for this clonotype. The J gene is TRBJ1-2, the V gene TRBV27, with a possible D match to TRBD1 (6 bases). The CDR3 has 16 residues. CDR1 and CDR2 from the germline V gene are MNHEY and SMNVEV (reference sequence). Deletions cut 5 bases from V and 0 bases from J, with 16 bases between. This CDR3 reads CASSPSTGRANYGYTF. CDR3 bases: TGTGCCAGCAGTCCGTCGACAGGCCGAGCTAACTATGGCTACACCTTC.

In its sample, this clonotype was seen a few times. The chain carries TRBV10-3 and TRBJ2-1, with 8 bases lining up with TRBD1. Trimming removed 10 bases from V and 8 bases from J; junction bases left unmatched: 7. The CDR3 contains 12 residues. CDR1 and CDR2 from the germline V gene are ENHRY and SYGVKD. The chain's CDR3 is CATGDRLDEQFF. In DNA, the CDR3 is TGTGCCACGGGGGACAGGTTAGATGAGCAGTTCTTC.

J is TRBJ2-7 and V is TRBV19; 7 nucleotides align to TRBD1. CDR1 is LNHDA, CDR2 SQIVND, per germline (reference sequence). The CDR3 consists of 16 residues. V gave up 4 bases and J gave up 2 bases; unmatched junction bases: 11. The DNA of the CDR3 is TGTGCCAGTAGTACGAAGGACAGGTTTTCTCCCTACGAGCAGTACTTC. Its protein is CASSTKDRFSPYEQYF.

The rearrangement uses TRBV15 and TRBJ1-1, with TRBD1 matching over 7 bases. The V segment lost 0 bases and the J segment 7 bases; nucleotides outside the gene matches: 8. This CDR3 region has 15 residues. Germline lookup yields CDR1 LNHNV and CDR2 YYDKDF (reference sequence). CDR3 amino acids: CATSRDRDSPLEAFF. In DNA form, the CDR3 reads TGTGCCACCAGCAGAGATCGGGACAGCCCTCTTGAAGCTTTCTTT.

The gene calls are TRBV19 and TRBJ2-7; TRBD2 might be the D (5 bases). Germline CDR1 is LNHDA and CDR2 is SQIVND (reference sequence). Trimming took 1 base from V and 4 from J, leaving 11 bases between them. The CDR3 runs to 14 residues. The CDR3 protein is CASSIGEKEYEQYF. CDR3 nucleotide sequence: TGTGCCAGTAGTATAGGGGAGAAAGAGTACGAGCAGTACTTC.

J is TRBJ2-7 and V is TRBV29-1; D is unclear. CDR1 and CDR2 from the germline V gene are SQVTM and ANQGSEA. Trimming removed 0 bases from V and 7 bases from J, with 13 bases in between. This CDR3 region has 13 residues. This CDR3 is CSVEDGPYYEQYF. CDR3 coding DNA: TGCAGCGTTGAAGATGGACCTTATTATGAGCAGTACTTC.

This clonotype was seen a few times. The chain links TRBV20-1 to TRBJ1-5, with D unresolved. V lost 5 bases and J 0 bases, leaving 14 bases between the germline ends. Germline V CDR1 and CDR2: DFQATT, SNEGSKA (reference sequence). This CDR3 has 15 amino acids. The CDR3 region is CSAGVGLYSNQPQHF. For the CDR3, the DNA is TGCAGTGCTGGGGTAGGACTATATAGCAATCAGCCCCAGCATTTT.

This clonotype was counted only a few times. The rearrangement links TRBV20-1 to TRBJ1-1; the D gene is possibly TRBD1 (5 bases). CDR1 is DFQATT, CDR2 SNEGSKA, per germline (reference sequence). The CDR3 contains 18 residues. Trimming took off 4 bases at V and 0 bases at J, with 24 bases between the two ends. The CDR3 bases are TGCAGTGCTACTGACAGAGCGAATCGGGAAGGATTGAACACTGAAGCTTTCTTT. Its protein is CSATDRANREGLNTEAFF.

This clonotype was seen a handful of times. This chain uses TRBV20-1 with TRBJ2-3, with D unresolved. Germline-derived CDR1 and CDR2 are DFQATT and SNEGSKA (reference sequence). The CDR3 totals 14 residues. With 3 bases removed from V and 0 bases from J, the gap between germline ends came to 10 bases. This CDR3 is CSASSASSTDTQYF. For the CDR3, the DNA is TGCAGTGCTAGTTCAGCTTCTAGCACAGATACGCAGTATTTT.

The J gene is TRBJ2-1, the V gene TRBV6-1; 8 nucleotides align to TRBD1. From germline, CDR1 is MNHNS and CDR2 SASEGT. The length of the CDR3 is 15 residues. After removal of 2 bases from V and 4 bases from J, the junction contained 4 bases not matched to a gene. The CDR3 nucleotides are TGTGCCAGCAGTGAACAGGGGGCATCGTACAATGAGCAGTTCTTC. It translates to CASSEQGASYNEQFF.

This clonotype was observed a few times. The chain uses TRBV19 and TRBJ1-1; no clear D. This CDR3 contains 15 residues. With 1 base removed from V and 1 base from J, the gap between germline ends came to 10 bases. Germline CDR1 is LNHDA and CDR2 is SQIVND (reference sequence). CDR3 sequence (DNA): TGTGCCAGTAGTATAGTATCGGAAGGGAACACTGAAGCTTTCTTT. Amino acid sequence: CASSIVSEGNTEAFF.

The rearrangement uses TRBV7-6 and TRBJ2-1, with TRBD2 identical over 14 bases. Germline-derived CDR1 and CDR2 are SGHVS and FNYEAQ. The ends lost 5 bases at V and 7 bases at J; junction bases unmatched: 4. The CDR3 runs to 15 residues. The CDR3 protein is CASSQTSGRGNEQFF. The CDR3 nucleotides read TGTGCCAGCAGCCAGACTAGCGGGAGGGGAAATGAGCAGTTCTTC.

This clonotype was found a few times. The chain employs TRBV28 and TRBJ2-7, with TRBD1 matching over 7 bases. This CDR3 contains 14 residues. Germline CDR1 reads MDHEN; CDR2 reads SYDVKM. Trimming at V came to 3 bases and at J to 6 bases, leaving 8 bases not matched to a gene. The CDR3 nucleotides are TGTGCCAGCAGTTTTTGGAAAGGGGGCAGCGAGCAGTACTTC. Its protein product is CASSFWKGGSEQYF.

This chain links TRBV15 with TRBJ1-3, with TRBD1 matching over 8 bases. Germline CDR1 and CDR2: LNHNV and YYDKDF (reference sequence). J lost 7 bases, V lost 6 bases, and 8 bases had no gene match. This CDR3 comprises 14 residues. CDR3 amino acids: CATRPDRAGNTIYF. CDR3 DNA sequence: TGTGCCACCAGACCGGACAGGGCGGGGAACACCATATATTTT. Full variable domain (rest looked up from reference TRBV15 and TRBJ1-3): DAMVIQNPRYQVTQFGKPVTLSCSQTLNHNVMYWYQQKSSQAPKLLFHYYDKDFNNEADTPDNFQSRRPNTSFCFLDIRSPGLGDTAMYLCATRPDRAGNTIYFGEGSWLTVV.

The CDR3 here is CASSLWTGKNSPLHF. The CDR3 bases are TGTGCCAGCAGCCTGTGGACAGGGAAAAATTCACCCCTCCACTTT. This chain uses TRBV11-3 with TRBJ1-6; TRBD1 matches 8 bases. Germline lookup yields CDR1 SGHNT and CDR2 YENEEA. Trimming cost V 5 bases and J 7 bases; bases outside gene matches: 7. There are 15 residues in the CDR3. The full variable domain, completed using reference TRBV11-3 and TRBJ1-6, is EAGVVQSPRYKIIEKKQPVAFWCNPISGHNTLYWYLQNLGQGPELLIRYENEEAVDDSQLPKDRFSAERLKGVDSTLKIQPAELGDSAVYLCASSLWTGKNSPLHFGNGTRLTVT.

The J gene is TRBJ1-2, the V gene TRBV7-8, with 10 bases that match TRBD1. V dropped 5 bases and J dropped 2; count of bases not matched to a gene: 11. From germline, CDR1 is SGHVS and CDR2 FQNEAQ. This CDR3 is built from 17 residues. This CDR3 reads CASSIQVSGQGNYGYTF. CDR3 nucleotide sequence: TGTGCCAGCAGCATACAGGTCTCGGGACAGGGGAACTATGGCTACACCTTC.

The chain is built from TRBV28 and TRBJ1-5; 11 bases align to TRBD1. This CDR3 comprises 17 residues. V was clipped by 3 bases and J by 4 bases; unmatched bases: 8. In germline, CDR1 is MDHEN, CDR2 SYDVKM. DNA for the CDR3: TGTGCCAGCAGTTTTTGGGACAGGGGGTTCCCAAATCAGCCCCAGCATTTT. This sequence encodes CASSFWDRGFPNQPQHF.